Listed here are 27 T cell receptor beta chains from one sample, sequenced in a study of T cell changes during pregnancy in multiple sclerosis. Clones were read by immunoSEQ multiplex PCR, and TCRdb kept only the in-frame ones, dropping some. Counted here are 15,000 to 20,000 clones, roughly 90% occurring once; the ten biggest clones make up about 5.8%. The sample here was CD8+ T cells from peripheral blood mononuclear cells, taken in the third trimester of pregnancy. The receptors originated from a female donor in good health, enrolled as a control in a pregnancy study.

The CDR3 protein is CASSRGGLDTQYF. The DNA of the CDR3 is TGTGCCAGCAGCCGGGGGGGGCTCGATACGCAGTATTTT. The V and J genes are TRBV11-2 and TRBJ2-3, with TRBD2 matching over 8 bases. The trim removed 5 bases at V and 6 bases at J, leaving 4 bases unmatched. Germline-derived CDR1 and CDR2 are SGHAT and FQNNGV. CDR3 size: 13 residues.

This rearrangement joins TRBV4-3 to TRBJ2-5; TRBD1 is a possible D gene (5 bases). Trimming took off 0 bases at V and 4 bases at J, with 9 bases between the two ends. The germline V gene encodes CDR1 LGHNA and CDR2 YSLEER. The CDR3 is 14 residues long. The CDR3 spells CASSQDPGPETQYF. CDR3 coding DNA: TGCGCCAGCAGCCAAGACCCAGGGCCAGAGACCCAGTACTTC.

The chain carries TRBV7-8 and TRBJ2-2, with a tentative D call TRBD2 (5 bases). V was trimmed by 5 bases and J by 0 bases, leaving 7 bases between them. Germline V gives CDR1 SGHVS, CDR2 FQNEAQ. CDR3 length equals 14 residues. CDR3 sequence reads: CASSPRANTGELFF. The DNA of the CDR3 is TGTGCCAGCAGCCCGCGGGCGAACACCGGGGAGCTGTTTTTT.

The sample holds a few counts of this clone. V and J are TRBV7-2 and TRBJ2-1, with 11 bases aligning to TRBD2. Germline V gene lookup returns CDR1 SGHTA and CDR2 FQGNSA. There are 14 residues in the CDR3. V lost 3 bases and J lost 9; bases outside the gene matches: 4. In DNA, the CDR3 is TGTGCCAGCAGCTTCGGTAGCGGGGGGGTTGAGCAGTTCTTC. Amino acid sequence: CASSFGSGGVEQFF.

This chain joins TRBV4-2 and TRBJ1-4, with 8 bases that match TRBD1. The CDR3 has 15 amino acids. V shed 3 bases, J shed 8 bases, and the junction held 8 bases outside the gene matches. Germline CDR1 is LGHNA and CDR2 is YNFKEQ. The CDR3 DNA reads TGTGCCAGCAGCCAGGAGGACAGGGTTGGCGAAAAACTGTTTTTT. The encoded protein is CASSQEDRVGEKLFF.

This clone was seen only a few times. The rearrangement uses TRBV5-5 and TRBJ1-5; maybe TRBD1 (5 bases). Looked up from germline, CDR1 is SGHKS and CDR2 is YYEKEE (reference sequence). V was shortened by 3 bases and J by 4 bases, with 11 bases between the two germline ends. The CDR3 spans 14 residues. This chain's CDR3 is CASSSRDGNQPQHF. The CDR3 nucleotides read TGTGCCAGCAGCTCGCGGGACGGGAATCAGCCCCAGCATTTT.

V is TRBV12-5 and J is TRBJ1-2; the D gene is possibly TRBD1 (6 bases). The V and J ends lost 2 bases and 10 bases respectively, with 14 bases between them. Germline loops: CDR1 LGHNT, CDR2 FRNRAP. The CDR3 consists of 13 residues. Written as DNA, the CDR3 is TGTGCTAGTGGTTTGTCAGGGGAGAGATACTACACCTTC. This translates into CASGLSGERYYTF.

The V and J genes are TRBV5-1 and TRBJ2-7; TRBD1 agrees at 7 bases. CDR1 is SGHRS and CDR2 is YFSETQ in the germline V gene. CDR3 size: 12 residues. V shed 7 bases and J 3 bases; nucleotides not matched to a gene: 4. CDR3 protein: CASGPGGYEQYF. For the CDR3, the DNA is TGCGCCAGCGGGCCAGGGGGCTACGAGCAGTACTTC. The entire variable domain, with the rest obtained from reference TRBV5-1 and TRBJ2-7, is as follows: KAGVTQTPRYLIKTRGQQVTLSCSPISGHRSVSWYQQTPGQGLQFLFEYFSETQRNKGNFPGRFSGRQFSNSRSEMNVSTLELGDSALYLCASGPGGYEQYFGPGTRLTVT.

Within the sample, this clone is large. The genes are TRBV7-9 and TRBJ1-2, with TRBD1 matching 11 bases. This CDR3 has 17 amino acids. V shed 6 bases and J 5 bases; nucleotides not matched to a gene: 14. Germline V lookup: CDR1 SEHNR, CDR2 FQNEAQ (reference sequence). The CDR3 region has the DNA TGTGCCAGCAGGGGCGACTTCGGGACAGGGGGGTGGTATGGCTACACCTTC. This translates into CASRGDFGTGGWYGYTF.

This rearrangement joins TRBV15 to TRBJ1-2; possibly TRBD1 for D (6 bases). The V gene's germline CDR1 is LNHNV and CDR2 YYDKDF (reference sequence). Trimming took off 6 bases at V and 4 bases at J, with 15 bases between the two ends. This CDR3 is 14 amino acids long. CDR3 in amino acids: CATRGAGDPYGYTF. The DNA of the CDR3 is TGTGCCACCAGAGGGGCAGGGGATCCCTATGGCTACACCTTC.

This clone is medium-sized in the sample. The chain recombines TRBV4-1 with TRBJ2-7; D gene unclear. The V end lost 8 bases, the J end lost 2 bases, and 10 bases lay between the germline ends. The V gene's germline CDR1 is MGHRA and CDR2 YSYEKL. The CDR3 runs to 12 residues. The CDR3 DNA reads TGCGCCAGCGAGTCAGGTGCCTACGAGCAGTACTTC. Its translation: CASESGAYEQYF.

This sequence joins TRBV7-9 and TRBJ1-1, with D maybe TRBD1 (6 bases). From germline, CDR1 is SEHNR and CDR2 FQNEAQ (reference sequence). This CDR3 spans 11 amino acids. V was cut by 7 bases and J by 6 bases, with 9 bases left in between. CDR3 in DNA: TGTGCCAGCACGAAGGGGGCTGAAGCTTTCTTT. It yields the protein CASTKGAEAFF.

The CDR3 spells CASSEGRAVGQYF. Here the CDR3 DNA reads TGCGCCAGCAGCGAGGGTAGAGCGGTCGGGCAGTACTTC. The V call is TRBV5-1, the J call TRBJ2-7, with D possibly being TRBD2 (5 bases). This CDR3 contains 13 residues. CDR1 and CDR2 (germline): SGHRS, YFSETQ. V gave up 4 bases and J gave up 9 bases, with 17 bases separating them.

The chain is built from TRBV29-1 and TRBJ1-2; 10 nucleotides match TRBD1. V dropped 6 bases and J dropped 9; count of bases not matched to a gene: 10. Germline V gene sequence: CDR1 SQVTM, CDR2 ANQGSEA. This CDR3 region has 13 residues. The chain's CDR3 is CSVPGQGLPSYTF. CDR3 sequence (DNA): TGCAGCGTCCCGGGACAGGGGTTGCCAAGCTACACCTTC.

This clone was recorded only once. This rearrangement joins TRBV11-2 to TRBJ2-7; 7 nucleotides match TRBD1. This CDR3 is built from 16 residues. Germline V gives CDR1 SGHAT, CDR2 FQNNGV. V was pared by 5 bases and J by 5 bases, with 15 bases of the junction left unmatched. In DNA form, the CDR3 reads TGTGCCAGCAGCCCGCCCTCGACAGGGTTAGAGAACGAGCAGTACTTC. Amino acids: CASSPPSTGLENEQYF.

The chain links TRBV7-2 to TRBJ2-7; TRBD1 is a possible D gene (5 bases). The ends were cut back, 1 base at V and 7 bases at J, with 11 bases in the middle. Germline V gene lookup returns CDR1 SGHTA and CDR2 FQGNSA. This CDR3 has 13 residues. CDR3 sequence (DNA): TGTGCCAGCAGCTTAGAAAGGGGCCGGGAGCAGTACTTC. Protein product: CASSLERGREQYF.

This clone was detected only once. The chain combines TRBV10-3 with TRBJ1-2; 8 bases agree with TRBD1. The germline gives CDR1 ENHRY, CDR2 SYGVKD. This CDR3 region has 15 residues. V gave up 4 bases and J gave up 3 bases; unmatched junction bases: 7. The CDR3 nucleotides are TGTGCCATCAGTGGCGGACAGGGACTCTACTATGGCTACACCTTC. It yields the protein CAISGGQGLYYGYTF.

This sequence joins TRBV13 and TRBJ1-2; D possibly corresponds to TRBD1 (6 bases). Trimming cost V 8 bases and J 0 bases, with 19 bases left between them. CDR1 is PRHDT, CDR2 FYEKMQ, per germline (reference sequence). The CDR3 runs to 16 residues. CDR3 loop: CASYPGHPIANYGYTF. Here the CDR3 DNA reads TGTGCCAGCTACCCGGGACACCCGATAGCTAACTATGGCTACACCTTC.

The CDR3 is CASSWRTGLDEQYF. CDR3 sequence (DNA): TGTGCCAGCAGTTGGCGAACAGGGCTAGACGAGCAGTACTTC. This chain connects TRBV6-5 to TRBJ2-7, with a possible D match to TRBD1 (6 bases). V was shortened by 4 bases and J by 5 bases, with 15 bases between the two germline ends. The germline CDR1 and CDR2 sequences are MNHEY and SVGAGI. CDR3 length: 14 amino acids.

V usage is TRBV6-6 and J usage is TRBJ2-7, with a possible D match to TRBD1 (6 bases). The CDR3 runs 11 residues. Trimming shortened V by 4 bases and J by 6 bases, and 7 bases separated the two germline ends. CDR1 is MNHNY and CDR2 is SVGAGI in the germline V gene (reference sequence). This chain's CDR3 is CASSFRGEQYF. Written as DNA, the CDR3 is TGTGCCAGCAGTTTCAGGGGCGAGCAGTACTTC.

V and J are TRBV9 and TRBJ2-5; possibly TRBD1 for D (5 bases). The CDR3 loop spans 13 amino acids. V was cut by 6 bases and J by 4 bases, with 13 bases left in between. CDR1 is SGDLS and CDR2 is YYNGEE in the germline V gene. CDR3 in amino acids: CASNKGTGETQYF. The DNA for the CDR3 is TGTGCCAGCAACAAGGGAACAGGAGAGACCCAGTACTTC. The full variable domain, its missing parts supplied by reference TRBV9 and TRBJ2-5, is DSGVTQTPKHLITATGQRVTLRCSPRSGDLSVYWYQQSLDQGLQFLIQYYNGEERAKGNILERFSAQQFPDLHSELNLSSLELGDSALYFCASNKGTGETQYFGPGTRLLVL.

The chain uses TRBV9 and TRBJ1-2; D possibly corresponds to TRBD1 (6 bases). The CDR3 has 16 amino acids. Germline lookup yields CDR1 SGDLS and CDR2 YYNGEE. Trimming took 0 bases from V and 6 from J, leaving 18 bases between them. The chain's CDR3 is CASSVGTVLLIDGYTF. The CDR3 nucleotides are TGTGCCAGCAGCGTAGGGACAGTCTTATTGATAGATGGCTACACCTTC.

The chain carries TRBV7-9 and TRBJ1-4; 7 positions match TRBD1. This CDR3 comprises 13 residues. Trimming took 6 bases from V and 8 from J; bases not matched to a gene: 6. Germline values: CDR1 SEHNR, CDR2 FQNEAQ (reference sequence). The CDR3 reads CASSPGGGEKLFF. CDR3 DNA sequence: TGTGCCAGCAGTCCCGGAGGGGGCGAAAAACTGTTTTTT.

The chain employs TRBV29-1 and TRBJ2-7, with D perhaps matching TRBD1 (6 bases). CDR1 is SQVTM and CDR2 is ANQGSEA in the germline V gene. V lost 4 bases and J lost 0, with 19 bases in between. The CDR3 consists of 16 residues. This CDR3 is CSVGGQVGLSSYEQYF. The CDR3 coding sequence is TGCAGCGTTGGGGGGCAGGTTGGACTTAGCTCCTACGAGCAGTACTTC.

V gene TRBV27 combines with J gene TRBJ2-7; possible D gene TRBD1, 5 bases. Germline assignment: CDR1 MNHEY and CDR2 SMNVEV (reference sequence). The CDR3 sequence is 15 residues long. V lost 6 bases, J lost 2 bases, and 17 bases lay in between. Here the CDR3 reads CASSFIPGQPYEQYF. The CDR3 DNA is TGTGCCAGCAGCTTCATCCCAGGGCAGCCCTACGAGCAGTACTTC.

In its sample, this clone was seen once. The chain recombines TRBV21-1 with TRBJ2-5; the listed D gene, TRBD1, was not tested against the DNA. TRBV21-1 is given as a pseudogene. The CDR3 extends over 16 amino acids. CDR3 in amino acids: CASSSWDRAPRETQYF. CDR3 bases: TGTGCCAGCAGCTCCTGGGACAGGGCCCCAAGGGAGACCCAGTACTTC.

This clone occurred a few times. This chain uses TRBV2 with TRBJ2-1; TRBD2 matches at 8 bases. CDR3 length equals 13 residues. Trimming at V came to 9 bases and at J to 8 bases, leaving 9 bases not matched to a gene. The germline V gene encodes CDR1 SNHLY and CDR2 FYNNEI. The CDR3 protein is CARGPFGGDEQFF. As DNA, the CDR3 is TGTGCCAGAGGTCCCTTCGGGGGGGATGAGCAGTTCTTC.